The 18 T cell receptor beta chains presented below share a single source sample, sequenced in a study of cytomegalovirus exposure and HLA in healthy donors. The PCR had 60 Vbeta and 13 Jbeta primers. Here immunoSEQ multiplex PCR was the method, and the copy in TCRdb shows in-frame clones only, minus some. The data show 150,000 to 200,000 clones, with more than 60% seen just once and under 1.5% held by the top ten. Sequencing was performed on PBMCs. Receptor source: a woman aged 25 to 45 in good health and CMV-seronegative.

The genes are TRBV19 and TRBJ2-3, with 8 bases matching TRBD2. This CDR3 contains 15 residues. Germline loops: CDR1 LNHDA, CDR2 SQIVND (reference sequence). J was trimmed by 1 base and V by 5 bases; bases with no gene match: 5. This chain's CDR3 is CASSVQAGGTDTQYF. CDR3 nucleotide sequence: TGTGCCAGTAGTGTACAAGCGGGGGGCACAGATACGCAGTATTTT.

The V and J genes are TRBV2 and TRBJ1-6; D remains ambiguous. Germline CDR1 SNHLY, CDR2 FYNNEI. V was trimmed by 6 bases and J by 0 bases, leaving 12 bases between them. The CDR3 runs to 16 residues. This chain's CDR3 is CASSEVTGSYNSPLHF. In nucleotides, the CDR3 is TGTGCCAGCAGCGAGGTCACGGGCTCCTATAATTCACCCCTCCACTTT.

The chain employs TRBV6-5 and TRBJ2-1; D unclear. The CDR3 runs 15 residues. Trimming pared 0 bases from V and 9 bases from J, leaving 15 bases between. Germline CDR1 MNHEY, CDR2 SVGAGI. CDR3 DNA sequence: TGTGCCAGCAGTTACTCGAGACGGGTCGGTAGTGAGCAGTTCTTC. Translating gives CASSYSRRVGSEQFF.

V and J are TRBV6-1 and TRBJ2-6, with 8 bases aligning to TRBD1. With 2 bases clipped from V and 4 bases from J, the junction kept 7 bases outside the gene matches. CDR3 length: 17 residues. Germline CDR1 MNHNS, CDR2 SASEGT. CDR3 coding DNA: TGTGCCAGCAGTGAACCGGCAGGGGGCGACGGGGCCAACGTCCTGACTTTC. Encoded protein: CASSEPAGGDGANVLTF.

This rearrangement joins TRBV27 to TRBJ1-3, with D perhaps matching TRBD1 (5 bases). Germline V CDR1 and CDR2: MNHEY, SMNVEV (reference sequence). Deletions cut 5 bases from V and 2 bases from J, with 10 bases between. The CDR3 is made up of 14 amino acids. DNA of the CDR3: TGTGCCAGCAGTCTAGGGGTAGCTGGAAACACCATATATTTT. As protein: CASSLGVAGNTIYF.

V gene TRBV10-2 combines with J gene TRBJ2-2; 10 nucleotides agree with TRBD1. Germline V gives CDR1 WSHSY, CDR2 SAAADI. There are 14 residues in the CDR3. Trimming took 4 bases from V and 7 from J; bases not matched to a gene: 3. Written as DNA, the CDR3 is TGCGCCAGCAGTGGGGGACAGGGGATCGGGGAGCTGTTTTTT. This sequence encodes CASSGGQGIGELFF.

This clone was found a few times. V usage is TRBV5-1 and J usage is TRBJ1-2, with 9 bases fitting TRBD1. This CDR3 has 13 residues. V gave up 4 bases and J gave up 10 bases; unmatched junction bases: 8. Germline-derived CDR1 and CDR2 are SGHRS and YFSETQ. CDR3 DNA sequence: TGCGCCAGCAGCCCGGACAGGGGATCGGTCTACACCTTC. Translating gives CASSPDRGSVYTF.

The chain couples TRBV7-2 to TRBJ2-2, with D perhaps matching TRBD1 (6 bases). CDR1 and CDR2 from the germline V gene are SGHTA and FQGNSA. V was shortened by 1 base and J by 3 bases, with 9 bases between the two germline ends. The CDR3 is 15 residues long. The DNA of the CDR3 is TGTGCCAGCAGCTTAGTGGCAGGGGACACCGGGGAGCTGTTTTTT. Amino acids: CASSLVAGDTGELFF.

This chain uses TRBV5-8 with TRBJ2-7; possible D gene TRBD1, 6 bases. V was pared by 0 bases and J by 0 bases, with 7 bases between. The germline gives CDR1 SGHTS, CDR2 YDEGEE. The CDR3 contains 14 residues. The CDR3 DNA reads TGTGCCAGCAGCTTGGAGGGGGTCTCCTACGAGCAGTACTTC. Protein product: CASSLEGVSYEQYF.

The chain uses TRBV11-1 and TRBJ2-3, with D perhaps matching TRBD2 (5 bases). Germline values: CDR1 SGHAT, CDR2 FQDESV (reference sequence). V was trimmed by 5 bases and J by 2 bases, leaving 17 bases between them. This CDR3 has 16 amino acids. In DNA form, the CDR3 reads TGTGCCAGCAGCCCTGGGGTGCAGCGGTACACAGATACGCAGTATTTT. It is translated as CASSPGVQRYTDTQYF.

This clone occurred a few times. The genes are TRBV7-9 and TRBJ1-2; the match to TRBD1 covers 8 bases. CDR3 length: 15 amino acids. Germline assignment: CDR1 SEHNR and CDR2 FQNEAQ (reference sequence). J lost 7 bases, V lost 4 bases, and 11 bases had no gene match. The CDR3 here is CASSYRETGEGGYTF. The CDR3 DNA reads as TGTGCCAGCAGCTACCGAGAGACAGGGGAGGGTGGCTACACCTTC.

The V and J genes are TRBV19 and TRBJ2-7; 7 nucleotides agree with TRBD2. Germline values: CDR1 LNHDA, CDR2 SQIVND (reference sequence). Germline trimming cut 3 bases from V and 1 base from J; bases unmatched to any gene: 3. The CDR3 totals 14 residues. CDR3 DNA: TGTGCCAGTAGTATCGTCGGGAGGTCCTACGAGCAGTACTTC. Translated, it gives CASSIVGRSYEQYF.

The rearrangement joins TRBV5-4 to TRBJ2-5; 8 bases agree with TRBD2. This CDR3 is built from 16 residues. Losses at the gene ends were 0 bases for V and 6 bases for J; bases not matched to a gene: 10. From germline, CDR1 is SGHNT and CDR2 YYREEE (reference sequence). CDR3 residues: CASSLEKRGGGKTQYF. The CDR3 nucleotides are TGTGCCAGCAGCTTGGAGAAACGGGGGGGCGGTAAGACCCAGTACTTC.

The CDR3 DNA sequence: TGCGCCAGCAGCTTGGGTAGCGCTTACACCGGGGAGCTGTTTTTT. Translated: CASSLGSAYTGELFF. The rearrangement uses TRBV5-1 and TRBJ2-2; weak D call: TRBD2 (5 bases). The V and J ends lost 0 bases and 3 bases respectively, with 9 bases between them. Germline V gene sequence: CDR1 SGHRS, CDR2 YFSETQ. CDR3 length: 15 amino acids.

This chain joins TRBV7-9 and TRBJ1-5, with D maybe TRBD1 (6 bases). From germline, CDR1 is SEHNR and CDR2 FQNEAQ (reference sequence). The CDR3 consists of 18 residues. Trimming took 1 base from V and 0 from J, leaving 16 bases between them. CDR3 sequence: CASSLVLEGEYSNQPQHF. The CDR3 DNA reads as TGTGCCAGCAGCTTAGTATTAGAGGGGGAGTATAGCAATCAGCCCCAGCATTTT.

Written as DNA, the CDR3 is TGTGCCAGTAGTATCGGTCGACTAGCGGGGGTCGGAGGGGAGCTGTTTTTT. This sequence encodes CASSIGRLAGVGGELFF. The chain uses TRBV19 and TRBJ2-2, with 12 bases lining up with TRBD2. V lost 3 bases, J lost 8 bases, and 10 bases stayed unmatched. The V gene's germline CDR1 is LNHDA and CDR2 SQIVND (reference sequence). CDR3 length equals 17 residues.

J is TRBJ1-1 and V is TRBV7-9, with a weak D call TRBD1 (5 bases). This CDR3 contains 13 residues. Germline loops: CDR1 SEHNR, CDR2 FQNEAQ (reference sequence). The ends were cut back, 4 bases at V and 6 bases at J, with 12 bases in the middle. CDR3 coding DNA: TGTGCCAGCAGCTGGGGCGGTGGCCCTGAAGCTTTCTTT. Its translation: CASSWGGGPEAFF.

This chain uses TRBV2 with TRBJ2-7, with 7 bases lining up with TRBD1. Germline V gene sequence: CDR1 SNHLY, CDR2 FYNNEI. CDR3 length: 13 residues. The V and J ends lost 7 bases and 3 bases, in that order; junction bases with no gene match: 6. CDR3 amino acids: CASTRQGFYEQYF. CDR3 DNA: TGTGCCAGCACCCGACAGGGTTTCTACGAGCAGTACTTC. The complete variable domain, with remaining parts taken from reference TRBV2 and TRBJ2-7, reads EPEVTQTPSHQVTQMGQEVILRCVPISNHLYFYWYRQILGQKVEFLVSFYNNEISEKSEIFDDQFSVERPDGSNFTLKIRSTKLEDSAMYFCASTRQGFYEQYFGPGTRLTVT.